This TCR beta chain came from a study of blood T cell repertoires in COVID-19 (TCRdb year 2020). As for the study more broadly: Samples covering the acute and convalescent phases of COVID-19 were provided by collaborators in the United States, Italy and Spain. Where available, HLA class I and class II types were taken from metadata supplied by the sample provider and were not determined by assay-based typing. The material from the prospective study consisted of cDNA or gDNA derived from T cells, B-cell-depleted T cells, or PBMCs. The sample metadata nearly always contained a de-identified subject ID, COVID-19 status, age in years and sex. The repertoires were released in a freely available public database intended as a resource for research on the immune response to SARS-CoV-2. The samples were drawn from two sources: the first 160 participants of the ongoing ImmuneRACE study, and 1,200 or so subjects contributed by 6 global collaborators. Subjects who had been exposed to COVID-19, were actively infected with it, or had recovered from it provided the deeply sampled blood TCRbeta repertoires that made up the dataset. General study outcomes and caveats: How much clinical and demographic metadata was included differed by source and by participant, and the metadata was provided uncurated.

Germline trimming: 1 base from V, 4 bases from J; junction bases outside gene matches: 6. Per the germline V gene, SGHRS is the CDR1 and YFSETQ is the CDR2. The CDR3 has 16 amino acids, counting the end cysteine and phenylalanine. Only the CDR3 DNA is retained, 48 bases long and in frame from the first base. TCRbeta CDR3 regions were amplified from genomic DNA using the immunoSEQ Assay, a bias-controlled multiplex PCR. The authors' pipeline ran thus. Within the assay, amplification of reference gene primers was used to estimate how many nucleated cells each sample contained. To quantify the absolute abundance of each unique TCRbeta CDR3 rearrangement, sequence reads were collapsed and filtered. For each sample, productive Simpson clonality was calculated as the square root of Simpson's diversity index across productive rearrangements. Sourced from immuneACCESS, this table was stored by TCRdb with only in-frame sequences that have V and J called. A share of the clones is absent; for the studies checked, an unresolved V gene accounts for under half, and the remainder has no known explanation. That table gives V, J and clone size, and the DNA gave D and trimming. This sample gives under 95,000 clones in total; approximately 88% of them show up just once. 4.5% to 5.5% of the sample belongs to the ten largest clones.

Collaborating institutions collected whole blood in K2EDTA tubes following their own protocols. Collaborator samples were shipped for TCRbeta analysis as frozen whole blood, isolated PBMCs, or DNA extracted from either sample type. About this clone itself: Which antigen it targets is not known. Base-call qualities are not available, and no considerably larger clone is one nucleotide away.

The V and J genes are TRBV5-1 and TRBJ2-3; 10 nucleotides in the junction match TRBD2. The receptor was derived from a human donor in a cohort sampled during active COVID-19. The specimen sequenced was peripheral blood. CDR3 reads: CASSLHLAGVADTQYF. The sequenced DNA: TGCGCCAGCAGCTTGCACCTAGCGGGAGTAGCAGATACGCAGTATTTT.